The following is a T cell receptor beta chain sequence with its context. Its target is not known. These data belong to a study of shared clonotypes between healthy human individuals. The wider study: Three plates were used per donor for CD4 naive, three for CD4 memory, two for CD8 naive and one for CD8 memory. Study findings and constraints: The four-donor shared clonotypes exceeded non-shared clonotypes in generation probability, with non-shared ones scoring lower.

The CDR3 covers 14 residues. Trimming took off 6 bases at V and 0 bases at J, with 12 bases between the two ends. From germline, CDR1 is MNHEY and CDR2 SVGAGI. Libraries were prepared by immunoSEQ multiplex PCR; TCRdb keeps only in-frame clonotypes and omits some of them. The sample comprises some 2.4 million clones, more than 85% of which are singletons, and 0.36% rests with the top ten. This sequence originates from a man aged 18 to 30 in good health. Some clones in this sample may be carry-over from other donors' samples. Specimen: naive CD4+ T cells from PBMCs. Subset of the sample: CD45RA+ positively selected. The chain carries TRBV6-5 and TRBJ2-7, with D perhaps TRBD1 (6 bases). CDR3 sequence: CASRKQGLSYEQYF. CDR3 nucleotides: TGTGCCAGCAGAAAACAGGGCCTCTCCTACGAGCAGTACTTC.